The next 5 T cell receptor beta chains were all read from a single sample in a study of PD-L1 blockade in urothelial cancer. TCRdb's table, derived via immunoSEQ multiplex PCR, lists solely in-frame clones and lacks some. Of approximately 50,000 clones in the sample, 70% to 90% were seen once. Noted time point: peripheral blood 6 weeks after treatment start. The sequencing used PBMCs, collected around atezolizumab (anti-PD-L1) treatment. All receptors come from a man aged 60 to 75 with urothelial cancer.

The rearrangement uses TRBV28 and TRBJ2-7, with D possibly TRBD2 on 6 matching bases. CDR1 and CDR2 from the germline V gene are MDHEN and SYDVKM. The V end lost 6 bases, the J end lost 5 bases, and 29 bases lay between the germline ends. The length of the CDR3 is 18 residues. For the CDR3, the DNA is TGTGCCAGCAGCCCTAGCCGGGAGATCCGAAACGTCTTCCACGAGCAGTACTTC. It yields the protein CASSPSREIRNVFHEQYF.

The chain is built from TRBV11-2 and TRBJ1-4; the match to TRBD1 covers 10 bases. Germline lookup yields CDR1 SGHAT and CDR2 FQNNGV. The CDR3 is 15 amino acids. J lost 8 bases, V lost 5 bases, and 8 bases had no gene match. The CDR3 region is CASSPTGGLVEKLFF. The DNA for the CDR3 is TGTGCCAGCAGCCCGACAGGGGGCTTAGTAGAAAAACTGTTTTTT.

The chain uses TRBV2 and TRBJ1-2; TRBD1 matches 8 bases. The length of the CDR3 is 14 residues. V lost 0 bases to trimming and J lost 4 bases; unmatched junction nucleotides: 1. CDR1 and CDR2 (germline): SNHLY, FYNNEI. CDR3 DNA sequence: TGTGCCAGCAGTGAAGCGACAGGGGTCTATGGCTACACCTTC. This gives the protein CASSEATGVYGYTF.

CDR3 nucleotide sequence: TGTGCCATCAAAGCCCTCAGCGGGGGGGCAGGCGATGAGCAGTTCTTC. Its protein is CAIKALSGGAGDEQFF. The gene calls are TRBV10-3 and TRBJ2-1; 10 bases align to TRBD2. In germline, CDR1 is ENHRY, CDR2 SYGVKD. V lost 7 bases and J lost 8; bases outside the gene matches: 14. This CDR3 has 16 residues.

The chain recombines TRBV4-3 with TRBJ2-2; D might be TRBD1 (6 bases). V gave up 5 bases and J gave up 0 bases, with 10 bases separating them. The germline gives CDR1 LGHNA, CDR2 YSLEER. The CDR3 has 15 residues. The CDR3 protein is CASSLQGPNTGELFF. CDR3 bases: TGCGCCAGCAGCTTACAGGGACCGAACACCGGGGAGCTGTTTTTT.